This is a list of T cell receptor beta chains from one sample in a study of control samples from healthy donors and cancer patients. The table came from immunoSEQ multiplex PCR; TCRdb's copy has only in-frame clones and leaves some out. Here the sample spans around 150,000 clones, 94% being singletons. Sequencing was performed on PBMCs. The receptors derive from a man aged 60 to 75 with colorectal cancer. Each CDR3 is given with its conserved first and last residue. A D gene is named only where the DNA matches it firmly. The size of a clone is reported for some rows only, either as once, few or many, or as a class for expanded clones.

d_call | j_call | v_call | clone_size | cdr3_aa | cdr3_nt
TRBD1 | TRBJ1-3 | TRBV9 | NA | CAGSVNRGTGNTIYF | TGTGCCGGCAGCGTAAACAGGGGTACAGGAAACACCATATATTTT
NA | TRBJ1-2 | TRBV13 | NA | CASSSPGEIYGYTF | TGTGCCAGCAGCTCCCCCGGCGAGATCTATGGCTACACCTTC
NA | TRBJ2-5 | TRBV30 | NA | CAWSGLLGETQYF | TGTGCCTGGAGTGGTCTCTTAGGGGAGACCCAGTACTTC
TRBD1 | TRBJ1-1 | TRBV27 | NA | CASSPRTGEEAFF | TGTGCCAGCAGTCCCCGGACAGGGGAAGAGGCTTTCTTT
NA | TRBJ1-2 | TRBV7-2 | NA | CASSLEGVLGYTF | TGTGCCAGCAGCTTAGAGGGGGTTTTGGGCTACACCTTC
TRBD1 | TRBJ2-7 | TRBV28 | NA | CASSSPGQGAVSYEQYF | TGTGCCAGCAGTTCACCCGGACAGGGGGCTGTTAGCTACGAGCAGTACTTC
NA | TRBJ2-3 | TRBV12-3/TRBV12-4 | NA | CASSFGRDTQYF | TGTGCCAGCAGTTTTGGCAGAGATACGCAGTATTTT
NA | TRBJ2-5 | TRBV20-1 | few | CSASVGETQYF | TGCAGTGCTAGTGTCGGGGAGACCCAGTACTTC
TRBD2 | TRBJ2-3 | TRBV9 | NA | CASSVEGLHQDTQYF | TGTGCCAGCAGCGTAGAGGGACTACATCAAGATACGCAGTATTTT
NA | TRBJ2-7 | TRBV6-5 | NA | CASSYSGTLNEQYF | TGTGCCAGCAGTTACTCAGGGACCCTTAATGAGCAGTACTTC
NA | TRBJ1-1 | TRBV29-1 | NA | CSVARNTEAFF | TGCAGCGTTGCTCGGAATACTGAAGCTTTCTTT
TRBD1 | TRBJ1-6 | TRBV4-1 | NA | CASSQGRTGGNNSPLHF | TGCGCCAGCAGCCAAGGGAGGACAGGGGGGAATAATTCACCCCTCCACTTT
TRBD2 | TRBJ2-1 | TRBV5-4 | NA | CASSPRTSGGAYEQFF | TGTGCCAGCAGCCCTCGGACTAGCGGGGGGGCGTATGAGCAGTTCTTC
NA | TRBJ1-2 | TRBV2 | NA | CASNERAPNYGYTF | TGTGCCAGCAACGAGAGGGCCCCTAACTATGGCTACACCTTC
NA | TRBJ1-2 | TRBV19 | NA | CATSPRVNYGYTF | TGTGCCACCTCTCCTAGGGTAAACTATGGCTACACCTTC
TRBD1 | TRBJ1-2 | TRBV5-6 | NA | CASSIQGGNYGYTF | TGTGCCAGCAGCATTCAGGGGGGCAACTATGGCTACACCTTC
NA | TRBJ1-4 | TRBV11-2 | NA | CASRGGKVGYSTNEKLFF | TGTGCCAGCAGGGGGGGAAAAGTGGGGTATTCGACTAATGAAAAACTGTTTTTT
NA | TRBJ1-2 | TRBV10-3 | NA | CAISESTLGRTNYGYTF | TGTGCCATCAGTGAGTCCACTTTGGGCAGGACTAACTATGGCTACACCTTC
TRBD2 | TRBJ2-5 | TRBV6-5 | NA | CASIETSGEQETQYF | TGTGCCAGCATAGAGACTAGCGGGGAACAAGAGACCCAGTACTTC
TRBD1 | TRBJ2-4 | TRBV24-1 | NA | CATSDPGQGEAKNIQYF | TGTGCCACCAGTGACCCTGGACAGGGGGAAGCCAAAAACATTCAGTACTTC
NA | TRBJ2-5 | TRBV5-1 | NA | CASSLKSGVETQYF | TGCGCCAGCAGCTTGAAAAGCGGAGTGGAGACCCAGTACTTC
TRBD2 | TRBJ2-3 | TRBV2 | NA | CASNPWGGGASGRPTDTQYF | TGTGCCAGCAATCCCTGGGGCGGGGGGGCGTCAGGGAGGCCCACAGATACGCAGTATTTT
TRBD1 | TRBJ2-1 | TRBV10-2 | NA | CASSGTGSVNEQFF | TGCGCCAGCAGTGGGACAGGATCGGTCAATGAGCAGTTCTTC
TRBD1 | TRBJ1-5 | TRBV19 | NA | CASSRQGNQPQHF | TGTGCCAGTAGTAGACAGGGTAATCAGCCCCAGCATTTT
TRBD1 | TRBJ2-6 | TRBV7-6 | few | CASSRITGATGANVLTF | TGTGCCAGCAGCCGAATAACAGGGGCGACGGGGGCCAACGTCCTGACTTTC
NA | TRBJ2-3 | TRBV30 | NA | CAWSRAEQYF | TGTGCCTGGAGTCGGGCAGAACAGTATTTT
NA | TRBJ2-3 | TRBV6-6 | NA | CASRSGGTDTQYF | TGTGCCAGCAGATCCGGGGGCACAGATACGCAGTATTTT
TRBD1 | TRBJ1-1 | TRBV28 | NA | CASSFGQGGGAFF | TGTGCCAGCAGTTTTGGACAGGGAGGTGGAGCTTTCTTT
NA | TRBJ1-1 | TRBV2 | NA | CAWSQGNTEAFF | TGTGCTTGGTCACAGGGTAACACTGAAGCTTTCTTT
NA | TRBJ1-5 | TRBV6-4 | NA | CAGREPNQPQHF | TGTGCCGGCCGGGAGCCAAATCAGCCCCAGCATTTT
NA | TRBJ2-3 | TRBV7-9 | NA | CASSFDTPTDTQYF | TGTGCCAGCAGCTTTGACACCCCCACAGATACGCAGTATTTT
NA | TRBJ1-1 | TRBV7-2 | NA | CASTTRPTEAFF | TGTGCCAGCACCACTAGGCCCACTGAAGCTTTCTTT
TRBD1 | TRBJ2-4 | TRBV7-9 | NA | CASSLATEGDRDIQYF | TGTGCCAGCAGCTTAGCAACCGAAGGGGACAGGGACATTCAGTACTTC
NA | TRBJ1-1 | TRBV18 | once | CASSLKGGAKNTEAFF | TGTGCCAGCTCCCTCAAGGGGGGAGCGAAGAACACTGAAGCTTTCTTT
NA | TRBJ1-6 | TRBV5-1 | NA | CASSLTGPTNNSPLHF | TGCGCCAGCAGCTTAACAGGGCCCACTAATAATTCACCCCTCCACTTT
NA | TRBJ1-1 | TRBV10-3 | NA | CASSGDWTEAFF | TGTGCCTCGTCAGGGGATTGGACTGAAGCTTTCTTT
TRBD1 | TRBJ1-2 | TRBV9 | NA | CASSVQGDPNYGYTF | TGTGCCAGCAGCGTACAGGGGGACCCTAACTATGGCTACACCTTC
TRBD2 | TRBJ2-6 | TRBV19 | NA | CASSIGGGASSGANVLTF | TGTGCCAGTAGTATAGGGGGAGGGGCCAGCTCTGGGGCCAACGTCCTGACTTTC
NA | TRBJ2-3 | TRBV6-5 | NA | CASSYSPEGATDTQYF | TGTGCCAGCAGTTACTCGCCGGAAGGGGCGACAGATACGCAGTATTTT
TRBD1 | TRBJ2-7 | TRBV27 | once | CASSWDRGDEQYF | TGTGCCAGCAGCTGGGACAGGGGGGACGAGCAGTACTTC
NA | TRBJ1-5 | TRBV7-9 | NA | CASSSDESGNQPQHF | TGTGCCAGCAGTTCAGACGAATCTGGCAATCAGCCCCAGCATTTT
NA | TRBJ1-3 | TRBV6-5 | NA | CASEEGTASGNTIYF | TGTGCCAGCGAAGAAGGGACGGCCTCTGGAAACACCATATATTTT
NA | TRBJ1-4 | TRBV6-5 | NA | CASHKTAFEKLFF | TGTGCCAGCCACAAGACAGCATTTGAAAAACTGTTTTTT
TRBD1 | TRBJ1-1 | TRBV5-1 | NA | CASSVGTEGLRAFF | TGCGCCAGCAGCGTGGGGACAGAAGGGTTGAGGGCTTTCTTT
TRBD2 | TRBJ2-3 | TRBV18 | NA | CASSPLTSGGSTDTQYF | TGTGCCAGCTCACCCCTGACTAGCGGGGGTAGCACAGATACGCAGTATTTT
NA | TRBJ1-6 | TRBV7-2 | NA | CASSREYRSHSPLHF | TGTGCCAGCAGCCGGGAGTACAGGTCTCATTCACCCCTCCACTTT
NA | TRBJ1-4 | TRBV28 | NA | CASSKGSMREKLFF | TGTGCCAGCAGTAAGGGGAGTATGCGTGAAAAACTGTTTTTT
NA | TRBJ1-6 | TRBV6-6 | NA | CASSRGNSPLHF | TGTGCCAGCAGTCGTGGGAATTCACCCCTCCACTTT
NA | TRBJ1-6 | TRBV5-1 | few | CASSLVQVQSNSPLHF | TGCGCCAGCAGCTTGGTACAGGTACAAAGCAATTCACCCCTCCACTTT
NA | TRBJ2-1 | TRBV7-8 | NA | CASSPAILDRLTYNEQFF | TGTGCCAGCAGCCCAGCTATCTTGGACAGACTAACCTACAATGAGCAGTTCTTC
NA | TRBJ2-4 | TRBV6-6 | NA | CASSQLANIQYF | TGTGCCAGCTCGCAGTTGGCGAACATTCAGTACTTC
TRBD1 | TRBJ1-2 | TRBV6-6 | few | CASRLGQGGSYTF | TGTGCCAGCAGGTTAGGACAGGGGGGCAGCTACACCTTC
NA | TRBJ2-5 | TRBV7-7 | NA | CASSLDWTGGAETQYF | TGTGCCAGCAGCTTAGACTGGACCGGTGGGGCAGAGACCCAGTACTTC
NA | TRBJ2-1 | TRBV4-1 | NA | CASSPSPGGNNEQFF | TGCGCCAGCAGCCCCTCTCCGGGGGGCAACAATGAGCAGTTCTTC
NA | TRBJ1-4 | TRBV6-1 | NA | CASSEMAGTNEKLFF | TGTGCCAGCAGTGAAATGGCAGGGACTAATGAAAAACTGTTTTTT